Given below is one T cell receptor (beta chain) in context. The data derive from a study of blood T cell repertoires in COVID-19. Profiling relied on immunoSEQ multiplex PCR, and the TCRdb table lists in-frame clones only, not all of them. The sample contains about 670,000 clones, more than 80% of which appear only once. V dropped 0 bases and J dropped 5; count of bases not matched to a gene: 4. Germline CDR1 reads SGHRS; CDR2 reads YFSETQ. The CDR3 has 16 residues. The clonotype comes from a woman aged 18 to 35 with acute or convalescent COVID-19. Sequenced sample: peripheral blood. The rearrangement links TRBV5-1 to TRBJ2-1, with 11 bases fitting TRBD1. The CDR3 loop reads CASSLVGTGGNNEQFF. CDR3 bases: TGCGCCAGCAGCTTGGTCGGGACAGGGGGGAACAATGAGCAGTTCTTC.